The 27 T cell receptor beta chains reported below all come from one sample, sequenced in a study of T cell responses to AZD1222 COVID-19 vaccine. TCRdb keeps only in-frame clones here, not all; method: immunoSEQ multiplex PCR. The data contain tens of thousands of clones, roughly 80% of them singletons. Sample: peripheral blood, taken on day 0 of AZD1222 vaccination. The receptors shown here come from an adult in good health.

This chain uses TRBV6-5 with TRBJ1-4; D gene unclear. Germline CDR1 and CDR2: MNHEY and SVGAGI. Trimming took 5 bases from V and 0 from J, leaving 10 bases between them. The CDR3 consists of 15 residues. The CDR3, as DNA: TGTGCCAGCAGTCCCTCGGGTGCAACTAATGAAAAACTGTTTTTT. Protein product: CASSPSGATNEKLFF.

Within the sample, this clone is medium-sized. The genes are TRBV5-6 and TRBJ1-3; the D gene is possibly TRBD1 (5 bases). Germline CDR1 and CDR2: SGHDT and YYEEEE. Between the trimmed V and J ends, which lost 0 bases and 2 bases, there was a span of 6 bases. CDR3 length equals 14 residues. The CDR3 DNA is TGTGCCAGCAGCTTGGAGGGGCCTGGAAACACCATATATTTT. This gives the protein CASSLEGPGNTIYF.

V is TRBV7-8 and J is TRBJ2-5; 8 bases are a match to TRBD2. The CDR3 length is 16 residues. Per the germline V gene, CDR1 is SGHVS and CDR2 is FQNEAQ. Losses at the gene ends were 1 base for V and 3 bases for J; bases not matched to a gene: 7. This CDR3 reads CASSLDLGGAEETQYF. The CDR3 bases are TGTGCCAGCAGCTTAGACCTCGGGGGGGCTGAAGAGACCCAGTACTTC.

CDR3 DNA sequence: TGTGCCAGCAGTGACGAAAGGAACCCCCTCTCTGGAAACACCATATATTTT. This codes for CASSDERNPLSGNTIYF. The chain links TRBV6-1 to TRBJ1-3, with unresolved D. The CDR3 is 17 amino acids. Per germline, CDR1 MNHNS and CDR2 SASEGT. Trimming removed 3 bases from V and 0 bases from J, with 15 bases in between.

The rearrangement joins TRBV9 to TRBJ2-2; D unclear. Germline V gives CDR1 SGDLS, CDR2 YYNGEE. The CDR3 is made up of 12 amino acids. The ends were cut back, 2 bases at V and 6 bases at J, with 5 bases in the middle. The CDR3: CASSVLSGELFF. In DNA form, the CDR3 reads TGTGCCAGCAGCGTCCTGTCCGGGGAGCTGTTTTTT.

V is TRBV18 and J is TRBJ2-7; D is perhaps TRBD1 or TRBD2 (5 bases each). With 5 bases removed from V and 6 bases from J, the gap between germline ends came to 17 bases. The CDR3 sequence is 14 residues long. Germline CDR1 KGHSH, CDR2 LQKENI. The CDR3 DNA reads as TGTGCCAGCTCATGGGGGAGTGGGACGGGCGAGCAGTACTTC. Its protein is CASSWGSGTGEQYF.

The chain is built from TRBV6-1 and TRBJ2-5; weak D call: TRBD1 (5 bases). The CDR3 is 16 amino acids. Trimming stripped 3 bases from V and 1 base from J, with 15 bases between. Germline assignment: CDR1 MNHNS and CDR2 SASEGT. Written as DNA, the CDR3 is TGTGCCAGCAGTGACAGGGTAGGGGCAATCCAAGAGACCCAGTACTTC. Translation gives CASSDRVGAIQETQYF.

The chain joins TRBV12-5 to TRBJ2-1; 7 nucleotides agree with TRBD1. J lost 6 bases, V lost 4 bases, and 6 bases had no gene match. This CDR3 has 14 residues. Germline V gene sequence: CDR1 LGHNT, CDR2 FRNRAP. CDR3 bases: TGTGCTAGTGGTTCAGGACAGGCGGGCAATGAGCAGTTCTTC. Translating gives CASGSGQAGNEQFF.

The gene calls are TRBV7-2 and TRBJ1-4; no definite D call. With 4 bases removed from V and 7 bases from J, the gap between germline ends came to 10 bases. The CDR3 is 13 residues long. From germline, CDR1 is SGHTA and CDR2 FQGNSA. CDR3 coding DNA: TGTGCCAGCAGCTCTCGGGCCGGTGAAAAACTGTTTTTT. Residues: CASSSRAGEKLFF.

The V and J genes are TRBV30 and TRBJ2-1, with D perhaps TRBD1 or TRBD2 (5 bases each). CDR1 is GTSNPN and CDR2 is SVGIG in the germline V gene (reference sequence). V was trimmed by 2 bases and J by 4 bases, leaving 18 bases between them. CDR3 length: 16 residues. The CDR3 sequence is CAWSFPGTGIYNEQFF. The CDR3 DNA reads TGTGCCTGGAGTTTCCCTGGGACGGGGATTTACAATGAGCAGTTCTTC.

This clone turned up a few times. This sequence joins TRBV6-2 or TRBV6-3 and TRBJ1-1, with D possibly being TRBD1 (5 bases). CDR1 is MNHEY, CDR2 SVGEGT, per germline. The CDR3 has 16 residues. V shed 2 bases and J shed 1 base, with 14 bases lying between them. The DNA of the CDR3 is TGTGCCAGCAGTTACCGGCGGCCAACAGGGAACACTGAAGCTTTCTTT. Translation: CASSYRRPTGNTEAFF.

The V and J genes are TRBV2 and TRBJ2-2; 14 bases fit TRBD2. The germline gives CDR1 SNHLY, CDR2 FYNNEI. The CDR3 spans 15 residues. Trimming removed 6 bases from V and 5 bases from J; junction bases left unmatched: 2. The CDR3 DNA reads TGTGCCAGCAGGGGACTAGCGGGAGCTACCGGGGAGCTGTTTTTT. This translates into CASRGLAGATGELFF.

The J gene is TRBJ1-4, the V gene TRBV11-2, with D maybe TRBD1 (6 bases). The CDR3 length is 15 residues. Germline V CDR1 and CDR2: SGHAT, FQNNGV. V was cut by 5 bases and J by 10 bases, with 20 bases left in between. The CDR3 DNA reads as TGTGCCAGCAGCCAACGCGGCAGGGGAGAAGGAAAACTGTTTTTT. Its protein is CASSQRGRGEGKLFF. Supplemented by reference TRBV11-2 and TRBJ1-4, the full variable domain reads EAGVAQSPRYKIIEKRQSVAFWCNPISGHATLYWYQQILGQGPKLLIQFQNNGVVDDSQLPKDRFSAERLKGVDSTLKIQPAKLEDSAVYLCASSQRGRGEGKLFFGSGTQLSVL.

The rearrangement links TRBV3-1 (or the pseudogene TRBV3-2) to TRBJ2-7; 8 positions agree with TRBD1. Germline V gene data show CDR1 as LGHDT and CDR2 as YNNKEL (reference sequence). The CDR3 has 19 residues. J was trimmed by 5 bases and V by 1 base; bases with no gene match: 19. CDR3 region: CASSQARTGSVYSPNEQYF. The CDR3 bases are TGTGCCAGCAGCCAAGCTCGGACAGGGAGCGTGTATTCCCCAAACGAGCAGTACTTC.

This chain links TRBV11-2 with TRBJ2-1; 7 bases fit TRBD2. This CDR3 is built from 17 residues. The germline V gene has CDR1 SGHAT and CDR2 FQNNGV. The V segment lost 5 bases and the J segment 4 bases; nucleotides outside the gene matches: 14. CDR3 coding DNA: TGTGCCAGCAGCCACGGGCGGGAGAGCTCCACTTACAATGAGCAGTTCTTC. Translating gives CASSHGRESSTYNEQFF.

This chain links TRBV29-1 with TRBJ2-2; TRBD2 agrees at 14 bases. Per germline, CDR1 SQVTM and CDR2 ANQGSEA. The V segment lost 4 bases and the J segment 0 bases; nucleotides outside the gene matches: 10. The CDR3 is made up of 19 amino acids. The CDR3 DNA follows: TGCAGCGTTGGCGGACTAGCGGGGGGAAATAGTGCGAACACCGGGGAGCTGTTTTTT. Its translation is CSVGGLAGGNSANTGELFF.

This clone was found once. The gene calls are TRBV28 and TRBJ1-1; TRBD1 might be the D (5 bases). CDR3 size: 13 residues. V lost 2 bases, J lost 1 base, and 5 bases lay in between. Germline CDR1 and CDR2: MDHEN and SYDVKM. CDR3 in amino acids: CASSLGQNTEAFF. Here the CDR3 DNA reads TGTGCCAGCAGTTTAGGACAGAACACTGAAGCTTTCTTT.

This clone was counted a few times. The rearrangement uses TRBV18 and TRBJ1-1; D remains ambiguous. This CDR3 region has 16 residues. Germline assignment: CDR1 KGHSH and CDR2 LQKENI. Trimming stripped 3 bases from V and 1 base from J, with 15 bases between. For the CDR3, the DNA is TGTGCCAGCTCACCTTGGACGGTGGAAGCGAACACTGAAGCTTTCTTT. Protein sequence: CASSPWTVEANTEAFF.

This clone has a handful of counts. The gene calls are TRBV18 and TRBJ2-7, with D maybe TRBD2 (6 bases). The germline V and J ends were trimmed by 3 bases and 7 bases, with 10 bases remaining between them. Germline CDR1 KGHSH, CDR2 LQKENI. CDR3 length: 12 residues. Here the CDR3 DNA reads TGTGCCAGCTCACCTAATCGGGGGGAGCAGTACTTC. This encodes CASSPNRGEQYF.

The chain uses TRBV28 and TRBJ2-1, with D perhaps TRBD1 or TRBD2 (6 bases each). CDR1 and CDR2 (germline): MDHEN, SYDVKM. With 8 bases removed from V and 4 bases from J, the gap between germline ends came to 24 bases. CDR3 length: 17 residues. The CDR3 loop is CASYPQTGAPSYNEQFF. DNA of the CDR3: TGTGCCAGCTACCCCCAGACGGGGGCCCCATCGTACAATGAGCAGTTCTTC.

The V gene is TRBV9, the J gene TRBJ1-1; D is unresolved. Germline CDR1 and CDR2: SGDLS and YYNGEE. V was pared by 0 bases and J by 4 bases, with 10 bases between. CDR3 length: 14 amino acids. CDR3 protein: CASSVGGTGTEAFF. For the CDR3, the DNA is TGTGCCAGCAGCGTAGGGGGTACCGGCACTGAAGCTTTCTTT.

This sequence joins TRBV3-1 (or the pseudogene TRBV3-2) and TRBJ2-5, with D tentatively TRBD2 (5 bases). Trimming removed 4 bases at V and 1 base at J, with 7 bases between. The germline gives CDR1 LGHDT, CDR2 YNNKEL (reference sequence). The CDR3 covers 13 residues. The CDR3 region is CASSLGGQETQYF. The CDR3 region has the DNA TGTGCCAGCAGCCTCGGAGGCCAAGAGACCCAGTACTTC.

This chain's CDR3 is CASSLNRDRGKAFF. The DNA for the CDR3 is TGTGCCAGCAGCTTGAACCGGGACAGGGGGAAAGCTTTCTTT. This chain joins TRBV7-9 and TRBJ1-1; 11 bases are shared with TRBD1. V was clipped by 3 bases and J by 9 bases; unmatched bases: 6. Germline V lookup: CDR1 SEHNR, CDR2 FQNEAQ (reference sequence). The CDR3 has 14 residues.

This sequence joins TRBV9 and TRBJ2-1; TRBD2 matches at 12 bases. The CDR3 extends over 18 amino acids. From germline, CDR1 is SGDLS and CDR2 YYNGEE. V was clipped by 4 bases and J by 9 bases; unmatched bases: 17. CDR3 DNA: TGTGCCAGCAGCCCATACCTCGGGCTAGCGGGGGGGCCGGGTGAGCAGTTCTTC. Protein product: CASSPYLGLAGGPGEQFF. Drawing the rest from reference TRBV9 and TRBJ2-1, the complete variable domain is DSGVTQTPKHLITATGQRVTLRCSPRSGDLSVYWYQQSLDQGLQFLIQYYNGEERAKGNILERFSAQQFPDLHSELNLSSLELGDSALYFCASSPYLGLAGGPGEQFFGPGTRLTVL.

V usage is TRBV6-2 or TRBV6-3 and J usage is TRBJ1-5, with TRBD1 matching 7 bases. In germline, CDR1 is MNHEY, CDR2 SVGEGT. The V segment lost 5 bases and the J segment 6 bases; nucleotides outside the gene matches: 7. The CDR3 contains 14 residues. The CDR3 nucleotides read TGTGCCAGCAGTAGACAGGGCAGGGTTCAGCCCCAGCATTTT. This encodes CASSRQGRVQPQHF.

This chain links TRBV5-1 with TRBJ2-2; D might be TRBD1 (6 bases). Germline V lookup: CDR1 SGHRS, CDR2 YFSETQ. The CDR3 runs to 17 residues. The germline V and J ends were trimmed by 0 bases and 0 bases, with 12 bases remaining between them. In nucleotides, the CDR3 is TGCGCCAGCAGCTTGGAAGCAGGGGCCCCGAACACCGGGGAGCTGTTTTTT. Translation: CASSLEAGAPNTGELFF. Complete variable domain (other parts from reference TRBV5-1 and TRBJ2-2): KAGVTQTPRYLIKTRGQQVTLSCSPISGHRSVSWYQQTPGQGLQFLFEYFSETQRNKGNFPGRFSGRQFSNSRSEMNVSTLELGDSALYLCASSLEAGAPNTGELFFGEGSRLTVL.

Many counts were recorded for this clone. The V gene is TRBV7-8, the J gene TRBJ1-5, with D maybe TRBD1 (5 bases). The length of the CDR3 is 15 residues. V dropped 0 bases and J dropped 2 bases, with 8 bases sitting between them. Germline lookup yields CDR1 SGHVS and CDR2 FQNEAQ. CDR3 in DNA: TGTGCCAGCAGCTTAGCGGGGGGAGGCAATCAGCCCCAGCATTTT. Translation: CASSLAGGGNQPQHF.